What follows are 30 T cell receptor beta chains derived from one specimen sequenced in a study of CD8 T cells in ankylosing spondylitis (dated by TCRdb to 2017 to 2019). Receptor libraries were prepared by 5' RACE. The sequencer listed for this sample is Illumina HiSeq 2500. In-frame beta chains were kept once TCRdb had trimmed the public reads at Q25 with fastp and called clones with MiXCR. CDR3 protein duplicates are merged, each entry listing the most common genes and DNA. For this sample there are 200,000 to 250,000 distinct CDR3 sequences; roughly 24% appear just once. The ten largest account for approximately 6.6% of the sample. The sample was blood, either unsorted or a sorted T cell fraction (not recorded which). The receptors stem from a male donor with ankylosing spondylitis or in good health (not recorded which).

The V call is TRBV5-1, the J call TRBJ2-5; D call uncertain. With 0 bases removed from V and 2 bases from J, the gap between germline ends came to 11 bases. There are 15 residues in the CDR3. Germline values: CDR1 SGHRS, CDR2 YFSETQ. The CDR3: CASSLEARAQETQYF. For the CDR3, the DNA is TGCGCCAGCAGCTTGGAAGCCCGGGCACAAGAGACCCAGTACTTC.

This clonotype appeared many times. V and J are TRBV15 and TRBJ2-3; 10 bases are a match to TRBD1. Germline loops: CDR1 LNHNV, CDR2 YYDKDF (reference sequence). This CDR3 spans 18 amino acids. V trimming: 2 bases; J trimming: 3 bases; junction bases outside the gene matches: 11. CDR3 nucleotide sequence: TGTGCCACCAGCAGATACGGGGCGGGACAGGGGCATACAGATACGCAGTATTTT. Its translation is CATSRYGAGQGHTDTQYF. Variable domain in full (rest from reference TRBV15 and TRBJ2-3): DAMVIQNPRYQVTQFGKPVTLSCSQTLNHNVMYWYQQKSSQAPKLLFHYYDKDFNNEADTPDNFQSRRPNTSFCFLDIRSPGLGDTAMYLCATSRYGAGQGHTDTQYFGPGTRLTVL.

In its sample, this clonotype was seen many times. The V call is TRBV12-3 or TRBV12-4, the J call TRBJ2-5; TRBD2 aligns across 9 bases. Trimming cost V 3 bases and J 5 bases; bases outside gene matches: 4. This CDR3 is 14 amino acids long. The CDR3 DNA sequence: TGTGCCAGCAGTTTCCGGGCGGGGGGGGAGACCCAGTACTTC. Translation: CASSFRAGGETQYF.

This chain links TRBV6-1 with TRBJ2-1; D ambiguous. The CDR3 contains 15 residues. V gave up 8 bases and J gave up 2 bases, with 16 bases separating them. Germline loops: CDR1 MNHNS, CDR2 SASEGT. For the CDR3, the DNA is TGTGCCAGCCAATTAGACCCCACACCCTACAATGAGCAGTTCTTC. This sequence encodes CASQLDPTPYNEQFF.

V usage is TRBV19 and J usage is TRBJ2-1; 11 nucleotides align to TRBD2. With 1 base clipped from V and 0 bases from J, the junction kept 8 bases outside the gene matches. Germline CDR1 LNHDA, CDR2 SQIVND (reference sequence). The CDR3 sequence is 19 residues long. The chain's CDR3 is CASSIGLAGGHRSYNEQFF. In DNA, the CDR3 is TGTGCCAGTAGTATAGGTCTAGCGGGAGGCCATCGCTCCTACAATGAGCAGTTCTTC.

The rearrangement joins TRBV5-5 to TRBJ2-7, with TRBD1 matching over 8 bases. The germline V gene encodes CDR1 SGHKS and CDR2 YYEKEE (reference sequence). The trim removed 4 bases at V and 4 bases at J, leaving 7 bases unmatched. The CDR3 extends over 14 amino acids. CDR3 DNA: TGTGCCAGCAGCCATCGGACAGGGAAGTACGAGCAGTACTTC. Translation gives CASSHRTGKYEQYF.

About this clonotype: This sequence may be a read error, since a much larger clone differs from it by one base. The chain carries TRBV10-3 and TRBJ1-1, with D unresolved. Trimming removed 1 base at V and 7 bases at J, with 7 bases between. The CDR3 totals 12 residues. CDR1 and CDR2 from the germline V gene are ENHRY and SYGVKD. The CDR3 loop reads CAISECGFEAFF. CDR3 sequence (DNA): TGTGCCATCAGTGAGTGCGGCTTTGAAGCTTTCTTT.

This clonotype was detected only once. J is TRBJ2-3 and V is TRBV29-1, with D possibly matching TRBD1 (6 bases). Trimming shortened V by 5 bases and J by 1 base, and 13 bases separated the two germline ends. This CDR3 spans 14 amino acids. Germline V gene data show CDR1 as SQVTM and CDR2 as ANQGSEA. In DNA, the CDR3 is TGCAGCGTTATCACACCAGGGGGCACAGATACGCAGTATTTT. This encodes CSVITPGGTDTQYF.

The V call is TRBV20-1, the J call TRBJ1-1; weak D call: TRBD1 (5 bases). The ends were cut back, 2 bases at V and 0 bases at J, with 16 bases in the middle. The CDR3 is 16 amino acids. CDR1 and CDR2 (germline): DFQATT, SNEGSKA (reference sequence). The CDR3 reads CSARREGSSMNTEAFF. Written as DNA, the CDR3 is TGCAGTGCTAGAAGGGAGGGGAGTTCGATGAACACTGAAGCTTTCTTT.

This clonotype was seen many times. The chain uses TRBV14 and TRBJ2-4; no clear D gene. Trimming cost V 1 base and J 4 bases, with 5 bases left between them. This CDR3 comprises 13 residues. The germline V gene encodes CDR1 SGHDN and CDR2 FVKESK. CDR3 region: CASSQGEKNIQYF. CDR3 nucleotide sequence: TGTGCCAGCAGCCAAGGGGAAAAAAACATTCAGTACTTC.

Comment on this clonotype: A read error may explain this, as a much larger clone is one base away. The genes are TRBV2 and TRBJ2-3; TRBD2 agrees at 10 bases. CDR1 SNHLY and CDR2 FYNNEI come from the germline V gene. The CDR3 runs to 14 residues. V dropped 9 bases and J dropped 5; count of bases not matched to a gene: 8. The CDR3 protein is CASRLAGAIDTQYF. CDR3 coding DNA: TGTGCCAGTAGGCTAGCGGGAGCCATAGATACGCAGTATTTT.

Only a few counts were recorded for this clonotype. This chain uses TRBV20-1 with TRBJ1-6; 9 bases match TRBD1. The CDR3 is 15 amino acids. With V trimmed by 2 bases and J by 10 bases, 9 bases remained unmatched. Germline-derived CDR1 and CDR2 are DFQATT and SNEGSKA (reference sequence). For the CDR3, the DNA is TGCAGTGCTAGACCTCCGGGACAGGGCTTGTCACCCCTCCACTTT. Protein sequence: CSARPPGQGLSPLHF.

This clonotype was detected many times. V usage is TRBV20-1 and J usage is TRBJ2-1; 8 bases are a match to TRBD2. V gave up 3 bases and J gave up 14 bases; unmatched junction bases: 6. The CDR3 has 11 residues. Germline V gene lookup returns CDR1 DFQATT and CDR2 SNEGSKA (reference sequence). CDR3 protein: CSASPGTREFF. The CDR3, as DNA: TGCAGTGCTAGTCCCGGGACTAGAGAGTTCTTC.

This clonotype appeared many times. The J gene is TRBJ2-7, the V gene TRBV29-1; possible D gene TRBD1, 6 bases. Germline CDR1 SQVTM, CDR2 ANQGSEA. V was pared by 2 bases and J by 0 bases, with 14 bases between. The CDR3 spans 15 residues. The CDR3 coding sequence is TGCAGCGTTGAATCTCGGGACAAAGGCTCCTACGAGCAGTACTTC. Protein sequence: CSVESRDKGSYEQYF.

In its sample, this clonotype was seen many times. The chain links TRBV29-1 to TRBJ2-6; no clear D gene. The CDR3 covers 14 residues. Germline V gene lookup returns CDR1 SQVTM and CDR2 ANQGSEA. V lost 7 bases and J 2 bases, leaving 12 bases between the germline ends. The CDR3 spells CSASSGPGANVLTF. The CDR3 DNA sequence: TGCAGCGCCAGCTCAGGACCTGGGGCCAACGTCCTGACTTTC. Supplemented by reference TRBV29-1 and TRBJ2-6, the full variable domain reads SAVISQKPSRDICQRGTSLTIQCQVDSQVTMMFWYRQQPGQSLTLIATANQGSEATYESGFVIDKFPISRPNLTFSTLTVSNMSPEDSSIYLCSASSGPGANVLTFGAGSRLTVL.

The rearrangement links TRBV29-1 to TRBJ2-7; 10 bases are a match to TRBD1. Germline values: CDR1 SQVTM, CDR2 ANQGSEA. This CDR3 is 15 amino acids long. With 4 bases clipped from V and 1 base from J, the junction kept 7 bases outside the gene matches. In nucleotides, the CDR3 is TGCAGCGTTGCATTGGGACAGGGGCTATCCTACGAGCAGTACTTC. Protein sequence: CSVALGQGLSYEQYF.

The chain recombines TRBV20-1 with TRBJ2-3; D ambiguous. V lost 4 bases, J lost 0 bases, and 8 bases lay in between. Germline V gene sequence: CDR1 DFQATT, CDR2 SNEGSKA (reference sequence). This CDR3 has 13 amino acids. The CDR3, as DNA: TGCAGTGCTAAACCGACTAGCACAGATACGCAGTATTTT. It is translated as CSAKPTSTDTQYF.

The chain carries TRBV6-5 and TRBJ1-1; D is possibly TRBD1 (5 bases). Looked up from germline, CDR1 is MNHEY and CDR2 is SVGAGI. This CDR3 is 14 amino acids long. Deletions cut 2 bases from V and 5 bases from J, with 12 bases between. The CDR3 DNA reads as TGTGCCAGCAGTTACAGGGTAGGGGATACTGAAGCTTTCTTT. It is translated as CASSYRVGDTEAFF.

The chain's CDR3 is CSARDDRMASQPQHF. For the CDR3, the DNA is TGCAGTGCTAGAGACGACAGGATGGCCTCTCAGCCCCAGCATTTT. The rearrangement joins TRBV20-1 to TRBJ1-5; maybe TRBD1 (6 bases). Germline CDR1 reads DFQATT; CDR2 reads SNEGSKA (reference sequence). There are 15 residues in the CDR3. Trimming took off 0 bases at V and 6 bases at J, with 15 bases between the two ends.

This clonotype has only a few counts. The V gene is TRBV20-1, the J gene TRBJ2-7; D gene uncertain. The CDR3 sequence is 11 residues long. Trimming removed 6 bases at V and 6 bases at J, with 12 bases between. Looked up from germline, CDR1 is DFQATT and CDR2 is SNEGSKA (reference sequence). The CDR3: CSAQMDREQYF. The CDR3 DNA sequence: TGCAGTGCACAGATGGACCGCGAGCAGTACTTC.

The sample holds many counts of this clonotype. The V and J genes are TRBV7-9 and TRBJ2-3, with TRBD1 matching over 11 bases. The V and J ends lost 5 bases and 6 bases, in that order; junction bases with no gene match: 10. CDR1 is SEHNR and CDR2 is FQNEAQ in the germline V gene (reference sequence). This CDR3 is built from 16 residues. CDR3 region: CASSATDRGRVDTQYF. DNA for the CDR3: TGTGCCAGCAGCGCGACGGACAGGGGGCGAGTGGATACGCAGTATTTT.

This clonotype has just a few counts. The chain's CDR3 is CSARQGAQNTEAFF. The CDR3 nucleotides read TGCAGTGCTAGACAGGGGGCGCAGAACACTGAAGCTTTCTTT. This chain links TRBV20-1 with TRBJ1-1, with 8 bases matching TRBD1. Trimming removed 2 bases from V and 1 base from J; junction bases left unmatched: 3. CDR1 is DFQATT, CDR2 SNEGSKA, per germline (reference sequence). The CDR3 is made up of 14 amino acids.

This clonotype was picked up a small number of times. The J gene is TRBJ2-5, the V gene TRBV4-2, with 8 bases fitting TRBD2. Germline CDR1 is LGHNA and CDR2 is YNFKEQ. After removal of 8 bases from V and 7 bases from J, the junction contained 9 bases not matched to a gene. CDR3 length: 13 residues. The CDR3 nucleotides read TGTGCCAGCGCCACTAGCGGTCAAAGGACCCAGTACTTC. It translates to CASATSGQRTQYF.

To note about this clonotype: A read error may account for a junction end that differs from germline. The V gene is TRBV12-3 or TRBV12-4, the J gene TRBJ1-2; possible D gene TRBD1, 5 bases. The CDR3 extends over 13 amino acids. CDR3 protein: CATSFGGDYGYTF. CDR3 bases: TGTGCCACCAGTTTCGGGGGAGACTATGGCTACACCTTC.

This clonotype has ten or more counts. V gene TRBV10-3 combines with J gene TRBJ2-7, with 10 bases aligning to TRBD2. Trimming took 5 bases from V and 0 from J; bases not matched to a gene: 10. The CDR3 spans 17 residues. CDR1 is ENHRY and CDR2 is SYGVKD in the germline V gene. DNA for the CDR3: TGTGCCATCAGTCGAAACCCCTCTAGCGGGAGCTCCTACGAGCAGTACTTC. It specifies CAISRNPSSGSSYEQYF.

This clonotype was observed a few times. The rearrangement links TRBV15 to TRBJ2-3; D is unresolved. V lost 0 bases, J lost 6 bases, and 10 bases lay in between. Germline values: CDR1 LNHNV, CDR2 YYDKDF (reference sequence). The CDR3 contains 14 residues. The CDR3 is CATSRDQVGDTQYF. CDR3 nucleotides: TGTGCCACCAGCAGAGATCAGGTGGGGGATACGCAGTATTTT.

This clonotype has just a few counts. This chain joins TRBV5-1 and TRBJ1-2; a weak D match, TRBD1 (5 bases). Trimming pared 3 bases from V and 6 bases from J, leaving 15 bases between. The CDR3 runs 14 residues. Germline loops: CDR1 SGHRS, CDR2 YFSETQ. CDR3 sequence: CASSSMTEVDGYTF. The CDR3 DNA follows: TGCGCCAGCAGCTCCATGACAGAAGTGGATGGCTACACCTTC.

This clonotype was found many times. The chain combines TRBV2 with TRBJ2-7, with D possibly matching TRBD2 (6 bases). Between the trimmed V and J ends, which lost 4 bases and 4 bases, there was a span of 11 bases. Looked up from germline, CDR1 is SNHLY and CDR2 is FYNNEI. This CDR3 contains 13 residues. As DNA, the CDR3 is TGTGCCAGCAGTGGACTAGACCAGTACGAGCAGTACTTC. Its translation: CASSGLDQYEQYF.

In its sample, this clonotype was seen many times. This chain connects TRBV28 to TRBJ2-1; perhaps D is TRBD1 or TRBD2 (7 bases each). Trimming removed 6 bases at V and 14 bases at J, with 23 bases between. Germline-derived CDR1 and CDR2 are MDHEN and SYDVKM. This CDR3 region has 14 residues. CDR3 sequence: CASSPGGAGRGEFF. In nucleotides, the CDR3 is TGTGCCAGCAGCCCAGGGGGAGCTGGGAGGGGAGAGTTCTTC.

This clonotype was detected many times. The V call is TRBV4-3, the J call TRBJ2-7, with D perhaps given as TRBD1 or TRBD2 (6 bases each). This CDR3 is built from 13 residues. CDR1 and CDR2 from the germline V gene are LGHNA and YSLEER. Trimming cost V 3 bases and J 4 bases, with 10 bases left between them. CDR3 protein: CASSHRGGYEQYF. The CDR3 DNA sequence: TGCGCCAGCAGCCATCGAGGGGGGTACGAGCAGTACTTC.